These 8 T cell receptor beta chains share one sample of origin, sequenced in a study of T cells in Graves' hyperthyroidism and ophthalmopathy. Researchers amplified the TCR beta CDR3 regions from RNA transcripts. First-round RT-PCR with HTBI primers amplified the TCR CDR3 region. TCRdb re-called the multiplex PCR reads through MiXCR, storing one row per CDR3 protein. Of about 400,000 distinct CDR3 sequences listed, roughly 15% were seen once; the top ten hold about 5%. Sequences were obtained from blood. The receptors were gathered from a woman in her late teens or twenties with Graves' hyperthyroidism.

The CDR3 nucleotides read TGCAGTGCTAGGAGGACTAGCGGGGACGAGCAGTACTTC. It encodes CSARRTSGDEQYF. The chain combines TRBV20-1 with TRBJ2-7; 12 bases agree with TRBD2. The V and J ends lost 3 bases and 5 bases, in that order; junction bases with no gene match: 2. Per germline, CDR1 DFQATT and CDR2 SNEGSKA (reference sequence). CDR3 length: 13 residues.

This clonotype was recorded at least ten times. The chain uses TRBV6-5 and TRBJ2-7, with D perhaps TRBD1 (5 bases). Trimming removed 1 base from V and 3 bases from J, with 7 bases in between. Germline CDR1 MNHEY, CDR2 SVGAGI. The CDR3 loop spans 13 amino acids. DNA of the CDR3: TGTGCCAGCAGTTACTTTCAGGGCTACGAGCAGTACTTC. Protein product: CASSYFQGYEQYF.

Only a few counts were recorded for this clonotype. The chain uses TRBV10-3 and TRBJ1-2; 8 nucleotides line up with TRBD1. The CDR3 is 14 residues long. The V and J ends lost 6 bases and 4 bases, in that order; junction bases with no gene match: 7. Germline V gene sequence: CDR1 ENHRY, CDR2 SYGVKD. The CDR3 sequence is CAIRGTGARYGYTF. CDR3 nucleotides: TGTGCCATCAGGGGGACAGGAGCCCGCTATGGCTACACCTTC.

This clonotype was recorded many times. The chain couples TRBV20-1 to TRBJ2-1, with D possibly matching TRBD2 (5 bases). Per the germline V gene, CDR1 is DFQATT and CDR2 is SNEGSKA (reference sequence). This CDR3 is 15 amino acids long. V was shortened by 3 bases and J by 2 bases, with 14 bases between the two germline ends. The CDR3 here is CSARVPELAYNEQFF. In nucleotides, the CDR3 is TGCAGTGCTAGGGTTCCCGAACTAGCCTACAATGAGCAGTTCTTC.

This clonotype has a count of ten or more. The chain uses TRBV20-1 and TRBJ2-7; D might be TRBD1 or TRBD2, each matching 6 bases. Germline values: CDR1 DFQATT, CDR2 SNEGSKA (reference sequence). Trimming left V 3 bases short and J 0 bases short, with 12 bases between. This CDR3 has 14 residues. CDR3 nucleotides: TGCAGTGCTAGGGGGGGCAGGAGCTCCTACGAGCAGTACTTC. Translation: CSARGGRSSYEQYF.

This clonotype was observed many times. V usage is TRBV28 and J usage is TRBJ2-6; 9 nucleotides agree with TRBD2. Trimming at V came to 3 bases and at J to 2 bases, leaving 5 bases not matched to a gene. This CDR3 has 17 residues. CDR1 is MDHEN, CDR2 SYDVKM, per germline. CDR3 sequence: CASSFVAGGTGANVLTF. In nucleotides, the CDR3 is TGTGCCAGCAGTTTTGTGGCGGGAGGGACTGGGGCCAACGTCCTGACTTTC.

Note on this clonotype: This may come from a read error, since a much larger clone is one base off. Likely a read error: the CDR3 ends without its conserved phenylalanine or tryptophan. The chain is built from TRBV29-1 and TRBJ1-2; D not certain. The V end was cut by 6 bases, the J end by 4 bases, with 12 bases between. This CDR3 is built from 12 residues. The germline V gene encodes CDR1 SQVTM and CDR2 ANQGSEA. This CDR3 reads CSVEESGYGYTL. The CDR3 DNA reads as TGCAGCGTAGAGGAGTCTGGCTATGGCTACACCCTC.

At least ten counts were recorded for this clonotype. The chain's CDR3 is CASSETGETQYF. CDR3 coding DNA: TGCGCCAGCAGTGAGACAGGGGAGACCCAGTACTTC. The rearrangement uses TRBV10-1 and TRBJ2-5; D is perhaps TRBD1 (6 bases). The CDR3 totals 12 residues. Trimming shortened V by 2 bases and J by 5 bases, and 6 bases separated the two germline ends. Germline CDR1 and CDR2: WNHNN and SYGVQD (reference sequence).